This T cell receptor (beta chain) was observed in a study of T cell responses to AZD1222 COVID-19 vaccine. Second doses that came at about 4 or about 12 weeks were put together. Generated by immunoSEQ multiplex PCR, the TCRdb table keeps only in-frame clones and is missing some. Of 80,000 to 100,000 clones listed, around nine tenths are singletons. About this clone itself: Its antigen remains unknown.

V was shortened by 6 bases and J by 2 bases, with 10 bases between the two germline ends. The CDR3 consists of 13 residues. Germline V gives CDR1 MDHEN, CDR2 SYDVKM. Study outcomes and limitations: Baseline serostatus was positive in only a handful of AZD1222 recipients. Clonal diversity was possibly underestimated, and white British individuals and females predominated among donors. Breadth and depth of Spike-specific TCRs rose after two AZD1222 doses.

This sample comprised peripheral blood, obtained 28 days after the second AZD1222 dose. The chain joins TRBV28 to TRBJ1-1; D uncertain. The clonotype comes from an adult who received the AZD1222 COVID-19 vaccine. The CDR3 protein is CASRPPVNTEAFF. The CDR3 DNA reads TGTGCCAGCAGGCCCCCAGTAAACACTGAAGCTTTCTTT.